Below are 25 T cell receptor beta chains sequenced from a single sample in a study of cytomegalovirus exposure and HLA in healthy donors. TCRdb's table, derived via immunoSEQ multiplex PCR, lists solely in-frame clones and lacks some. The table includes under 150,000 clones, 70% to 90% detected once. The sequenced material came from PBMCs. These TCRs come from a man aged 18 to 29 in good health and CMV-seronegative.

The CDR3 here is CASSPGTAAGEKLFF. The CDR3 nucleotides are TGTGCCAGCTCACCAGGGACAGCCGCGGGGGAAAAACTGTTTTTT. The chain is built from TRBV18 and TRBJ1-4; 7 bases fit TRBD1. The CDR3 is made up of 15 amino acids. Germline V gene sequence: CDR1 KGHSH, CDR2 LQKENI. V trimming: 2 bases; J trimming: 8 bases; junction bases outside the gene matches: 8.

This chain uses TRBV9 with TRBJ2-5, with 7 bases fitting TRBD1. V was pared by 3 bases and J by 4 bases, with 6 bases of the junction left unmatched. This CDR3 is built from 14 residues. The germline V gene encodes CDR1 SGDLS and CDR2 YYNGEE. CDR3 sequence (DNA): TGTGCCAGCAGCGCAACAGGGGTACGAGAGACCCAGTACTTC. As protein: CASSATGVRETQYF.

The genes are TRBV7-9 and TRBJ2-6, with D possibly matching TRBD1 (5 bases). V was trimmed by 6 bases and J by 0 bases, leaving 18 bases between them. CDR3 size: 18 residues. Germline V gene data show CDR1 as SEHNR and CDR2 as FQNEAQ (reference sequence). In DNA, the CDR3 is TGTGCCAGCAGTCGACAGCGCCGGAACCCCTCTGGGGCCAACGTCCTGACTTTC. Its protein is CASSRQRRNPSGANVLTF.

This chain joins TRBV6-1 and TRBJ1-1; 8 nucleotides match TRBD1. With V trimmed by 3 bases and J by 5 bases, 5 bases remained unmatched. The CDR3 has 14 amino acids. Germline lookup yields CDR1 MNHNS and CDR2 SASEGT. Here the CDR3 reads CASSDGTGWTEAFF. The CDR3 DNA follows: TGTGCCAGCAGTGACGGGACAGGTTGGACTGAAGCTTTCTTT.

V is TRBV19 and J is TRBJ1-5; tentative D call: TRBD1 (5 bases). The V gene's germline CDR1 is LNHDA and CDR2 SQIVND (reference sequence). The CDR3 covers 16 residues. Trimming pared 5 bases from V and 5 bases from J, leaving 19 bases between. The CDR3 is CASSSIPDIVHQPQHF. CDR3 coding DNA: TGTGCCAGTAGTTCCATCCCGGACATCGTTCATCAGCCCCAGCATTTT.

The chain combines TRBV14 with TRBJ2-5, with D tentatively TRBD1 (5 bases). V lost 0 bases and J 6 bases, leaving 17 bases between the germline ends. The CDR3 has 16 residues. The V gene's germline CDR1 is SGHDN and CDR2 FVKESK. The CDR3 nucleotides read TGTGCCAGCAGCCAAGATTCGCCAGGGATATCGAAGACCCAGTACTTC. As protein: CASSQDSPGISKTQYF.

The chain uses TRBV19 and TRBJ1-1; 10 bases are shared with TRBD1. The CDR3 has 16 amino acids. In germline, CDR1 is LNHDA, CDR2 SQIVND (reference sequence). Trimming at V came to 5 bases and at J to 2 bases, leaving 8 bases not matched to a gene. The CDR3: CASSAGTGVINTEAFF. DNA for the CDR3: TGTGCCAGTAGTGCCGGGACAGGGGTCATAAACACTGAAGCTTTCTTT.

In this sample, this clone turned up many times. V and J are TRBV4-3 and TRBJ2-6; the D gene is possibly TRBD1 (5 bases). CDR3 length equals 17 residues. V lost 2 bases, J lost 2 bases, and 13 bases lay in between. CDR1 is LGHNA and CDR2 is YSLEER in the germline V gene. CDR3 coding DNA: TGCGCCAGCAGCCAAATGTCTTCACAGGCTGGGGCCAACGTCCTGACTTTC. Residues: CASSQMSSQAGANVLTF.

V gene TRBV4-1 combines with J gene TRBJ2-1; 8 nucleotides match TRBD2. J gave up 12 bases and V 3 bases, and 19 bases lay outside the gene matches. This CDR3 is 17 amino acids long. CDR1 and CDR2 from the germline V gene are MGHRA and YSYEKL. DNA of the CDR3: TGCGCCAGCAGCCACCCCCGAGGGACTAGTGGTGAGGGGGGGCAGTTCTTC. Encoded protein: CASSHPRGTSGEGGQFF.

The chain combines TRBV27 with TRBJ1-1; TRBD1 matches 8 bases. From germline, CDR1 is MNHEY and CDR2 SMNVEV (reference sequence). CDR3 length: 14 residues. V gave up 7 bases and J gave up 1 base; unmatched junction bases: 5. The CDR3 sequence: CASNRQGPNTEAFF. The CDR3 DNA reads TGTGCCAGCAATCGACAGGGGCCGAACACTGAAGCTTTCTTT.

This rearrangement joins TRBV7-7 to TRBJ2-1; D unclear. Germline CDR1 SSHAT, CDR2 FNYEAQ (reference sequence). The CDR3 spans 13 residues. V was clipped by 5 bases and J by 2 bases, with 7 bases between them. The CDR3 here is CASSLSTYNEQFF. The CDR3 region has the DNA TGTGCCAGCAGCCTATCCACCTACAATGAGCAGTTCTTC. The full variable domain, rest sourced from reference TRBV7-7 and TRBJ2-1, is GAGVSQSPRYKVTKRGQDVTLRCDPISSHATLYWYQQALGQGPEFLTYFNYEAQPDKSGLPSDRFSAERPEGSISTLTIQRTEQRDSAMYRCASSLSTYNEQFFGPGTRLTVL.

This clone was seen once. The J gene is TRBJ2-1, the V gene TRBV28; 8 nucleotides agree with TRBD1. Germline V gives CDR1 MDHEN, CDR2 SYDVKM. CDR3 length equals 12 residues. V trimming: 11 bases; J trimming: 8 bases; junction bases outside the gene matches: 8. The CDR3 loop reads CAGQDRGHEQFF. The CDR3 nucleotides read TGTGCCGGGCAAGACAGGGGACATGAGCAGTTCTTC.

This chain joins TRBV30 and TRBJ1-5, with D uncertain. V was shortened by 0 bases and J by 6 bases, with 9 bases between the two germline ends. The germline V gene encodes CDR1 GTSNPN and CDR2 SVGIG (reference sequence). The CDR3 has 13 amino acids. The CDR3 spells CAWSVTETQPQHF. Written as DNA, the CDR3 is TGTGCCTGGAGTGTCACAGAAACTCAGCCCCAGCATTTT.

The V gene is TRBV6-6, the J gene TRBJ1-1; D possibly corresponds to TRBD1 (5 bases). The V end was cut by 7 bases, the J end by 7 bases, with 16 bases between. The CDR3 loop spans 13 amino acids. Germline CDR1 MNHNY, CDR2 SVGAGI (reference sequence). The CDR3 DNA reads TGTGCCAGCACCTACGGTGGGGGGATTGAAGCTTTCTTT. This gives the protein CASTYGGGIEAFF.

The rearrangement links TRBV6-1 to TRBJ1-2; maybe TRBD1 (6 bases). From germline, CDR1 is MNHNS and CDR2 SASEGT. The CDR3 covers 15 residues. V was pared by 2 bases and J by 8 bases, with 18 bases between. CDR3 protein: CASSELGTGLRGYTF. In DNA form, the CDR3 reads TGTGCCAGCAGTGAACTCGGAACAGGGTTGCGGGGCTACACCTTC.

This clone has only a few counts. This sample includes further DNA sequences coding for the same CDR3. The J gene is TRBJ1-5, the V gene TRBV9; the D gene is possibly TRBD1 (5 bases). The germline V gene has CDR1 SGDLS and CDR2 YYNGEE. The CDR3 runs 13 residues. The ends were cut back, 2 bases at V and 4 bases at J, with 7 bases in the middle. The CDR3 region is CASSVRGNQPQHF. CDR3 DNA: TGTGCCAGCAGCGTTCGGGGGAATCAGCCCCAGCATTTT.

The chain carries TRBV5-1 and TRBJ2-4; possible D gene TRBD1, 6 bases. Looked up from germline, CDR1 is SGHRS and CDR2 is YFSETQ. The CDR3 is 19 amino acids. V gave up 0 bases and J gave up 0 bases, with 19 bases separating them. The CDR3, as DNA: TGCGCCAGCAGCTTGGTCTCTGTGGTGGGGGCATTAGCCAAAAACATTCAGTACTTC. Its translation is CASSLVSVVGALAKNIQYF.

The chain uses TRBV5-1 and TRBJ1-2, with TRBD1 matching 11 bases. Germline CDR1 reads SGHRS; CDR2 reads YFSETQ. This CDR3 comprises 14 residues. Unmatched junction bases numbered 6, after V lost 4 bases and J lost 7 bases. The CDR3 bases are TGCGCCAGCAGCACCGGGGACAGGGGGTTTGGCTACACCTTC. It encodes CASSTGDRGFGYTF.

The chain carries TRBV9 and TRBJ1-2, with TRBD1 identical over 8 bases. V gave up 4 bases and J gave up 6 bases; unmatched junction bases: 2. CDR3 length: 12 amino acids. Germline loops: CDR1 SGDLS, CDR2 YYNGEE. The CDR3 DNA is TGTGCCAGCAGCCTGACAGGGGATGGCTACACCTTC. Its protein product is CASSLTGDGYTF.

The rearrangement joins TRBV7-2 to TRBJ2-5, with 14 positions matching TRBD2. The V gene's germline CDR1 is SGHTA and CDR2 FQGNSA. Unmatched junction bases numbered 6, after V lost 2 bases and J lost 4 bases. CDR3 length: 17 residues. This CDR3 is CASSLHLTSGGAETQYF. CDR3 in DNA: TGTGCCAGCAGCTTACACTTGACTAGCGGGGGGGCAGAGACCCAGTACTTC.

The V call is TRBV10-2, the J call TRBJ1-1, with 7 positions matching TRBD1. V gave up 7 bases and J gave up 3 bases; unmatched junction bases: 8. Per the germline V gene, CDR1 is WSHSY and CDR2 is SAAADI. This CDR3 is 14 amino acids long. The CDR3 loop is CASISRQGDTEAFF. Here the CDR3 DNA reads TGCGCCAGCATCTCTAGGCAGGGGGACACTGAAGCTTTCTTT.

The genes are TRBV28 and TRBJ2-7; 10 bases line up with TRBD2. Germline loops: CDR1 MDHEN, CDR2 SYDVKM. This CDR3 spans 15 amino acids. V gave up 6 bases and J gave up 7 bases; unmatched junction bases: 12. In nucleotides, the CDR3 is TGTGCCAGCAGGGTAGCGGGGGGAACAATACGGGAGCAGTACTTC. Amino acids: CASRVAGGTIREQYF.

Only a few counts were recorded for this clone. This chain connects TRBV2 to TRBJ2-1; 14 bases are shared with TRBD2. V was pared by 4 bases and J by 14 bases, with 7 bases of the junction left unmatched. CDR3 length: 14 amino acids. CDR1 and CDR2 (germline): SNHLY, FYNNEI. The CDR3 nucleotides are TGTGCCAGCAGTGCTAGACTAGCGGGAGGGCCTAAGTTCTTC. It translates to CASSARLAGGPKFF.

J is TRBJ1-5 and V is TRBV2; 8 bases agree with TRBD1. Germline V lookup: CDR1 SNHLY, CDR2 FYNNEI. The CDR3 consists of 14 residues. V was pared by 6 bases and J by 5 bases, with 6 bases of the junction left unmatched. The CDR3 protein is CASSPQGGHQPQHF. CDR3 DNA: TGTGCCAGCAGCCCACAGGGGGGACATCAGCCCCAGCATTTT.

The chain couples TRBV6-5 to TRBJ1-6; D not certain. CDR1 MNHEY and CDR2 SVGAGI come from the germline V gene. V dropped 5 bases and J dropped 13 bases, with 12 bases sitting between them. The CDR3 consists of 12 residues. In DNA form, the CDR3 reads TGTGCCAGCAGTACACGACTAAGGCCCCTCCACTTT. Translated: CASSTRLRPLHF.